Listed here are 24 T cell receptor beta chains from one sample, sequenced in a study of cytomegalovirus exposure and HLA in healthy donors (dated by TCRdb to about 2017). The library relied on the immunoSEQ multiplex PCR assay. For the multiplex PCR, a mixture combining 60 forward primers for TCR Vbeta segments and 13 reverse primers for TCR Jbeta segments was used. TCRdb took this table from immuneACCESS and kept in-frame rearrangements with V and J called. Such tables lack part of the clones; where checked against another copy, unresolved V genes explain under half of the gap, and the rest is unexplained. The sample has around 140,000 clones on record, 82% of them singletons. The ten most abundant clones make up about 2.3% of the sample. The sequenced sample consisted of PBMCs. These receptors were obtained from a male donor in good health and CMV-seronegative.

The V call is TRBV30, the J call TRBJ2-3, with a weak D call TRBD1 (6 bases). Trimming removed 0 bases at V and 7 bases at J, with 8 bases between. The CDR3 runs to 12 residues. The germline V gene encodes CDR1 GTSNPN and CDR2 SVGIG (reference sequence). The CDR3 sequence: CAWSVQGYTQYF. In nucleotides, the CDR3 is TGTGCCTGGAGTGTACAGGGTTATACGCAGTATTTT.

The chain carries TRBV5-8 and TRBJ2-3; 11 nucleotides agree with TRBD2. Per germline, CDR1 SGHTS and CDR2 YDEGEE. This CDR3 is built from 17 residues. V was clipped by 6 bases and J by 1 base; unmatched bases: 10. CDR3 coding DNA: TGTGCCAGCAATACCCCCGGGACTAGCGGTCGCACAGATACGCAGTATTTT. Translated: CASNTPGTSGRTDTQYF.

The rearrangement joins TRBV4-3 to TRBJ2-5; tentatively, D is TRBD2 (5 bases). The V and J ends lost 2 bases and 9 bases respectively, with 13 bases between them. Germline V lookup: CDR1 LGHNA, CDR2 YSLEER. CDR3 size: 13 residues. The CDR3, as DNA: TGCGCCAGCAGCCAAACTAGGTTCACGGCCCAGTACTTC. This sequence encodes CASSQTRFTAQYF.

The chain combines TRBV7-2 with TRBJ2-3, with D possibly matching TRBD2 (6 bases). The CDR3 contains 15 residues. Per the germline V gene, CDR1 is SGHTA and CDR2 is FQGNSA. V gave up 3 bases and J gave up 2 bases, with 12 bases separating them. CDR3 region: CASSFSGEATDTQYF. CDR3 DNA: TGTGCCAGCAGCTTCTCGGGAGAGGCCACAGATACGCAGTATTTT.

The CDR3 sequence: CASSDSSRLGYTF. In nucleotides, the CDR3 is TGTGCCAGCAGTGACTCGTCCCGTTTAGGCTACACCTTC. The chain carries TRBV6-4 and TRBJ1-2; unclear D gene. The CDR3 runs to 13 residues. Germline-derived CDR1 and CDR2 are MRHNA and SNTAGT. V lost 0 bases and J 8 bases, leaving 10 bases between the germline ends.

The table lists this clone with a count of one. The chain couples TRBV28 to TRBJ2-7; TRBD2 matches at 9 bases. The CDR3 spans 16 residues. With 4 bases clipped from V and 3 bases from J, the junction kept 10 bases outside the gene matches. CDR1 and CDR2 from the germline V gene are MDHEN and SYDVKM. CDR3 bases: TGTGCCAGCAGTTGGTGGAAAGCGGGAGGATTCTACGAGCAGTACTTC. Translating it yields CASSWWKAGGFYEQYF. Supplemented by reference TRBV28 and TRBJ2-7, the full variable domain reads DVKVTQSSRYLVKRTGEKVFLECVQDMDHENMFWYRQDPGLGLRLIYFSYDVKMKEKGDIPEGYSVSREKKERFSLILESASTNQTSMYLCASSWWKAGGFYEQYFGPGTRLTVT.

This sequence joins TRBV7-6 and TRBJ2-2, with 8 positions matching TRBD2. J gave up 3 bases and V 4 bases, and 4 bases lay outside the gene matches. This CDR3 spans 15 amino acids. Germline values: CDR1 SGHVS, CDR2 FNYEAQ. As DNA, the CDR3 is TGTGCCAGCAGCTGGACGGGGGGGGACACCGGGGAGCTGTTTTTT. Its protein product is CASSWTGGDTGELFF.

The chain is built from TRBV6-5 and TRBJ2-7; 8 nucleotides align to TRBD2. CDR3 length: 14 amino acids. V lost 2 bases and J lost 6; bases outside the gene matches: 6. Per the germline V gene, CDR1 is MNHEY and CDR2 is SVGAGI. CDR3 bases: TGTGCCAGCAGTTACGGTAGCGGGACTTCCGAGCAGTACTTC. Its protein is CASSYGSGTSEQYF.

This sequence joins TRBV7-9 and TRBJ1-2, with D perhaps TRBD1 (5 bases). The CDR3 totals 16 residues. Trimming cost V 0 bases and J 6 bases, with 17 bases left between them. Looked up from germline, CDR1 is SEHNR and CDR2 is FQNEAQ (reference sequence). The CDR3 protein is CASSLALSAGLHGYTF. The CDR3 region has the DNA TGTGCCAGCAGCTTAGCGCTTTCCGCAGGGCTCCATGGCTACACCTTC.

The rearrangement links TRBV29-1 to TRBJ1-2; D is uncertain. The length of the CDR3 is 13 residues. Trimming stripped 1 base from V and 4 bases from J, with 10 bases between. In germline, CDR1 is SQVTM, CDR2 ANQGSEA. CDR3 amino acids: CSVEGPGAYGYTF. Here the CDR3 DNA reads TGCAGCGTTGAAGGGCCCGGAGCCTATGGCTACACCTTC.

The chain recombines TRBV15 with TRBJ1-5; 9 nucleotides match TRBD1. CDR1 and CDR2 from the germline V gene are LNHNV and YYDKDF (reference sequence). This CDR3 is built from 15 residues. Trimming removed 1 base from V and 4 bases from J; junction bases left unmatched: 2. CDR3: CATSRAQGANQPQHF. The CDR3 DNA is TGTGCCACCAGCAGAGCACAGGGGGCTAATCAGCCCCAGCATTTT.

The chain is built from TRBV10-1 and TRBJ2-7; 7 bases fit TRBD1. Trimming took 4 bases from V and 0 from J; bases not matched to a gene: 3. The CDR3 totals 14 residues. Germline CDR1 is WNHNN and CDR2 is SYGVQD (reference sequence). The CDR3 DNA sequence: TGCGCCAGCAGTGTTGGGGACAGCTCCTACGAGCAGTACTTC. This codes for CASSVGDSSYEQYF.

The gene calls are TRBV4-2 and TRBJ2-7; TRBD1 matches at 8 bases. V was pared by 4 bases and J by 6 bases, with 5 bases of the junction left unmatched. Germline-derived CDR1 and CDR2 are LGHNA and YNFKEQ. The CDR3 runs to 13 residues. CDR3 sequence reads: CASSPGQVVEQYF. CDR3 bases: TGTGCCAGCAGCCCGGGACAGGTGGTCGAGCAGTACTTC.

The chain employs TRBV7-2 and TRBJ2-7; TRBD2 is a possible D gene (5 bases). There are 17 residues in the CDR3. Trimming cost V 1 base and J 5 bases, with 21 bases left between them. Germline CDR1 SGHTA, CDR2 FQGNSA. CDR3 bases: TGTGCCAGCAGCTTAGTACCGCCCTCTACTAGTATCCACGAGCAGTACTTC. Protein product: CASSLVPPSTSIHEQYF.

Turning to this clone: A junction end diverges from the germline sequence, so it may reflect a read error. The chain is built from TRBV27 and TRBJ2-6; 8 bases map to TRBD1. The CDR3 is made up of 19 amino acids. Germline CDR1 is MNHEY and CDR2 is SMNVEV (reference sequence). For the CDR3, the DNA is TGTGCCAGCACTTTATCACCGGGACAGGCTTTTTCTGGGGCCAACGTCCTGACTTTC. This encodes CASTLSPGQAFSGANVLTF.

The chain uses TRBV29-1 and TRBJ2-5; 10 bases align to TRBD2. CDR3 length equals 16 residues. J was trimmed by 5 bases and V by 3 bases; bases with no gene match: 12. Germline V gene sequence: CDR1 SQVTM, CDR2 ANQGSEA. The CDR3 DNA is TGCAGCGTTGATAGATTGGCTAGCGGGAGTGGGGAGACCCAGTACTTC. Translation: CSVDRLASGSGETQYF.

This chain connects TRBV11-2 to TRBJ2-3; 7 positions match TRBD2. After removal of 1 base from V and 8 bases from J, the junction contained 6 bases not matched to a gene. The CDR3 covers 14 residues. Per the germline V gene, CDR1 is SGHAT and CDR2 is FQNNGV. The CDR3 loop reads CASSLVPGEGTQYF. In DNA form, the CDR3 reads TGTGCCAGCAGCTTAGTACCGGGGGAGGGTACGCAGTATTTT. The entire variable domain, with the rest obtained from reference TRBV11-2 and TRBJ2-3, is as follows: EAGVAQSPRYKIIEKRQSVAFWCNPISGHATLYWYQQILGQGPKLLIQFQNNGVVDDSQLPKDRFSAERLKGVDSTLKIQPAKLEDSAVYLCASSLVPGEGTQYFGPGTRLTVL.

The chain uses TRBV19 and TRBJ2-1; 12 bases align to TRBD2. V was clipped by 3 bases and J by 9 bases; unmatched bases: 6. The CDR3 is 15 amino acids. CDR1 is LNHDA, CDR2 SQIVND, per germline (reference sequence). CDR3 loop: CASSIGLAGLIEQFF. CDR3 sequence (DNA): TGTGCCAGTAGTATTGGACTAGCGGGACTTATTGAGCAGTTCTTC. Complete variable domain (other parts from reference TRBV19 and TRBJ2-1): DGGITQSPKYLFRKEGQNVTLSCEQNLNHDAMYWYRQDPGQGLRLIYYSQIVNDFQKGDIAEGYSVSREKKESFPLTVTSAQKNPTAFYLCASSIGLAGLIEQFFGPGTRLTVL.

With regard to this clone: No DNA is shown, since the ends of the CDR3 on it are uncertain; the CDR3 is the one TCRdb lists. This chain joins TRBV27 and TRBJ1-1. Germline assignment: CDR1 MNHEY and CDR2 SMNVEV (reference sequence). Ends included, the CDR3 has 14 residues. The chain's CDR3 is CASFGPGFNTEAFF.

This chain uses TRBV4-1 with TRBJ2-5; perhaps TRBD2 as D (5 bases). Trimming cost V 4 bases and J 5 bases, with 14 bases left between them. The CDR3 consists of 14 residues. Germline CDR1 MGHRA, CDR2 YSYEKL. The CDR3 loop reads CASSPPAGWETQYF. The CDR3 DNA sequence: TGCGCCAGCAGCCCGCCTGCGGGTTGGGAGACCCAGTACTTC.

The chain couples TRBV15 to TRBJ1-5; 12 bases agree with TRBD1. Germline V gene data show CDR1 as LNHNV and CDR2 as YYDKDF (reference sequence). With V trimmed by 3 bases and J by 6 bases, 6 bases remained unmatched. There are 16 residues in the CDR3. The CDR3 here is CATSSTGTGGTQPQHF. DNA of the CDR3: TGTGCCACCAGCAGCACCGGGACAGGGGGCACTCAGCCCCAGCATTTT. Variable domain in full (rest from reference TRBV15 and TRBJ1-5): DAMVIQNPRYQVTQFGKPVTLSCSQTLNHNVMYWYQQKSSQAPKLLFHYYDKDFNNEADTPDNFQSRRPNTSFCFLDIRSPGLGDTAMYLCATSSTGTGGTQPQHFGDGTRLSIL.

The J gene is TRBJ1-4, the V gene TRBV19, with D unclear. The CDR3 has 15 amino acids. V gave up 5 bases and J gave up 5 bases, with 15 bases separating them. Germline V gene sequence: CDR1 LNHDA, CDR2 SQIVND (reference sequence). The DNA for the CDR3 is TGTGCCAGTAGTCCCCGGCCCGCACTAAATGAAAAACTGTTTTTT. This codes for CASSPRPALNEKLFF.

This clone was counted a few times. V is TRBV29-1 and J is TRBJ2-5, with a weak D call TRBD1 (6 bases). This CDR3 has 13 residues. Trimming pared 2 bases from V and 3 bases from J, leaving 10 bases between. Per germline, CDR1 SQVTM and CDR2 ANQGSEA. This CDR3 reads CSVERYREETQYF. The CDR3 bases are TGCAGCGTTGAAAGGTACAGGGAAGAGACCCAGTACTTC.

The rearrangement uses TRBV30 and TRBJ2-7; the D gene is possibly TRBD1 (6 bases). Germline V gene data show CDR1 as GTSNPN and CDR2 as SVGIG (reference sequence). The CDR3 covers 13 residues. V was pared by 6 bases and J by 4 bases, with 16 bases between. CDR3 protein: CACRAGQQYEQYF. As DNA, the CDR3 is TGTGCCTGTAGGGCAGGACAGCAATACGAGCAGTACTTC.